The sequence of this T cell receptor beta chain was determined in a study of blood T cell repertoires in COVID-19. On the study more broadly: The United States, Italy and Spain provided the acute and convalescent COVID-19 samples. Nucleic acid was either cDNA or gDNA, and it came from T cells, B-cell-depleted T cells, or PBMCs.

The CDR3 runs 14 residues. Germline V lookup: CDR1 SGHTA, CDR2 FQGTGA. J was trimmed by 8 bases and V by 5 bases; bases with no gene match: 9. This clone was detected only a few times. TCRdb's copy holds only in-frame clones and misses some; the assay was immunoSEQ multiplex PCR. Here the sample spans more than 250,000 clones, roughly nine tenths being singletons. Recovery meant two consecutive negative NP/OP PCR tests, professional clearance, or resolved symptoms. Material: PBMCs or T cells enriched from blood (not recorded which). The V call is TRBV7-3, the J call TRBJ1-2, with 9 positions matching TRBD1. The TCR comes from a woman in her 40s who had recovered from COVID-19. In nucleotides, the CDR3 is TGTGCCAGCAGCCGTCAACCGGGACAGGGAGGCTACACCTTC. It yields the protein CASSRQPGQGGYTF.